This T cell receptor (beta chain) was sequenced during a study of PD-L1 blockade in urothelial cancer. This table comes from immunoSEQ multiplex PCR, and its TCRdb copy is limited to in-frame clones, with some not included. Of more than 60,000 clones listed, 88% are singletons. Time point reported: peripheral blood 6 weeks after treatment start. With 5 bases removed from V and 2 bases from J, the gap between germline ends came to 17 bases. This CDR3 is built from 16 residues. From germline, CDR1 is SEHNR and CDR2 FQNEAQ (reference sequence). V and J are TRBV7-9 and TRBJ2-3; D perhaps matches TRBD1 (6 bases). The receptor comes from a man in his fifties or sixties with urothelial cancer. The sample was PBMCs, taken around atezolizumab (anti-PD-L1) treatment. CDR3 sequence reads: CASSTETGHHTDTQYF. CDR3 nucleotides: TGTGCCAGCAGCACAGAAACGGGACACCACACAGATACGCAGTATTTT. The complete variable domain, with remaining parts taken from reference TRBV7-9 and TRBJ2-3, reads DTGVSQNPRHKITKRGQNVTFRCDPISEHNRLYWYRQTLGQGPEFLTYFQNEAQLEKSRLLSDRFSAERPKGSFSTLEIQRTEQGDSAMYLCASSTETGHHTDTQYFGPGTRLTVL.